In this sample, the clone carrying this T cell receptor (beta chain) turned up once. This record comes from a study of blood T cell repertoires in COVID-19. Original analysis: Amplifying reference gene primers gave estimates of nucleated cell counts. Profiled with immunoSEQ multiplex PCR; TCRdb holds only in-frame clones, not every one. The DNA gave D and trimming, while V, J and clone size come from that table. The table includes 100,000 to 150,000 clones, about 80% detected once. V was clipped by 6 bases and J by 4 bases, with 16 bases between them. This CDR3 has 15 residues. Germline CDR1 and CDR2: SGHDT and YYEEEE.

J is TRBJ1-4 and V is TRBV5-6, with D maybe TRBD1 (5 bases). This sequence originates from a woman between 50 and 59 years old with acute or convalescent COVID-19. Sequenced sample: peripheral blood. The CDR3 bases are TGTGCCAGCACCGTCTCGGGACTGGGTAATGAAAAACTGTTTTTT. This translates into CASTVSGLGNEKLFF. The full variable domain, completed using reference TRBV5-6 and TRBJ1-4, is DAGVTQSPTHLIKTRGQQVTLRCSPKSGHDTVSWYQQALGQGPQFIFQYYEEEERQRGNFPDRFSGHQFPNYSSELNVNALLLGDSALYLCASTVSGLGNEKLFFGSGTQLSVL.